Below, 3 T cell receptor beta chains from the same sample are listed, as sequenced in a study of blood T cell repertoires in COVID-19. The assay was immunoSEQ multiplex PCR, and TCRdb's table has in-frame clones only and misses some. The sample holds some 60,000 clones; 75% to 85% are singletons and the top ten take about 18%. Sequencing was carried out using peripheral blood. These receptors were obtained from a human donor in a cohort sampled during active COVID-19.

The V gene is TRBV12-3 or TRBV12-4, the J gene TRBJ1-2, with TRBD1 identical over 8 bases. V lost 2 bases, J lost 4 bases, and 0 bases stayed unmatched. This CDR3 contains 13 residues. CDR3: CASSLQGAYGYTF. The CDR3 DNA sequence: TGTGCCAGCAGTTTACAGGGGGCCTATGGCTACACCTTC.

In its sample, this clone was seen many times. The chain uses TRBV5-1 and TRBJ1-2, with 10 bases fitting TRBD1. Looked up from germline, CDR1 is SGHRS and CDR2 is YFSETQ. CDR3 size: 12 residues. J gave up 8 bases and V 8 bases, and 6 bases lay outside the gene matches. The CDR3 DNA reads as TGCGCCAGTCAGGGGACAGGGGCGGGCTACACCTTC. This sequence encodes CASQGTGAGYTF. The full variable domain, rest sourced from reference TRBV5-1 and TRBJ1-2, is KAGVTQTPRYLIKTRGQQVTLSCSPISGHRSVSWYQQTPGQGLQFLFEYFSETQRNKGNFPGRFSGRQFSNSRSEMNVSTLELGDSALYLCASQGTGAGYTFGSGTRLTVV.

This chain connects TRBV6-2 or TRBV6-3 to TRBJ1-1; a possible D gene is TRBD1 (6 bases). V lost 4 bases to trimming and J lost 1 base, with 19 bases between them. The CDR3 has 17 amino acids. From germline, CDR1 is MNHEY and CDR2 SVGEGT. Here the CDR3 reads CASSSNRDTRTNTEAFF. For the CDR3, the DNA is TGTGCCAGCAGTTCTAACCGGGACACAAGAACGAACACTGAAGCTTTCTTT.